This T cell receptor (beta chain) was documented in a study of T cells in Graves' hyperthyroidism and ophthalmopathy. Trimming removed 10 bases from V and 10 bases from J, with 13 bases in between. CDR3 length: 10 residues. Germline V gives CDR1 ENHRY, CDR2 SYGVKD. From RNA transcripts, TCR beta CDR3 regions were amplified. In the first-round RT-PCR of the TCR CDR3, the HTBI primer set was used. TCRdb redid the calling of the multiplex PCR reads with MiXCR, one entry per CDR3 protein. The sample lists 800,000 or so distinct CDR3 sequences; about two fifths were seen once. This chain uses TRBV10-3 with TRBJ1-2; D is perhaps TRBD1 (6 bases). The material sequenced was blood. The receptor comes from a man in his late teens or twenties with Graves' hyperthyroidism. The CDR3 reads CATQVGAYTF. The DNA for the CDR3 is TGTGCCACCCAAGTGGGGGCCTACACCTTC.